A single sample gave rise to the 3 T cell receptor beta chains below, sequenced in a study of PD-1 blockade in classical Hodgkin lymphoma. Measured with immunoSEQ multiplex PCR; TCRdb has only the in-frame clones, and not every one. Among about 21,000 clones listed, about 73% were seen once. The time point: cycle 4 day 1 (C4D1), after less than 7 weeks of nivolumab. Patients all relapsed after autologous stem cell transplantation, and there was variation in brentuximab vedotin exposure. The sample consisted of peripheral blood mononuclear cells (PBMCs), taken before the fourth cycle of nivolumab. The receptors stem from a human donor with classical Hodgkin lymphoma.

This clone has only a few counts. The J gene is TRBJ2-6, the V gene TRBV28; the match to TRBD1 covers 11 bases. The CDR3 is 15 amino acids. V was clipped by 10 bases and J by 3 bases; unmatched bases: 5. The germline V gene encodes CDR1 MDHEN and CDR2 SYDVKM. The CDR3 spells CATGQGAVGANVLTF. The CDR3 DNA sequence: TGTGCCACCGGACAGGGGGCTGTTGGGGCCAACGTCCTGACTTTC.

The chain employs TRBV10-1 and TRBJ1-2; possible D gene TRBD1, 6 bases. V gave up 9 bases and J gave up 6 bases, with 17 bases separating them. Germline V gene data show CDR1 as WNHNN and CDR2 as SYGVQD (reference sequence). CDR3 length: 13 residues. Here the CDR3 reads CASKNRASHGYTF. The CDR3 nucleotides are TGCGCCAGTAAAAACAGGGCCTCGCATGGCTACACCTTC.

This chain uses TRBV10-3 with TRBJ2-5; 8 nucleotides line up with TRBD1. The CDR3 is 14 amino acids. With 5 bases clipped from V and 2 bases from J, the junction kept 4 bases outside the gene matches. Germline-derived CDR1 and CDR2 are ENHRY and SYGVKD. CDR3 region: CAISTTGGQETQYF. CDR3 in DNA: TGTGCCATCAGTACCACAGGGGGGCAAGAGACCCAGTACTTC.